The 21 T cell receptor beta chains below all came from one sample that was sequenced in a study of blood T cell repertoires in COVID-19. Only in-frame clones appear in the TCRdb table, and some are missing; sequencing was by immunoSEQ multiplex PCR. The table records about 420,000 clones, roughly 89% of them present only once. The sequenced sample was peripheral blood. The receptor source for this set is a man younger than 30 with COVID-19, enrolled during active disease.

This clone has just a few counts. The genes are TRBV7-8 and TRBJ1-5, with 8 bases lining up with TRBD1. CDR1 is SGHVS, CDR2 FQNEAQ, per germline. The CDR3 consists of 14 residues. V shed 1 base, J shed 7 bases, and the junction held 3 bases outside the gene matches. CDR3 sequence reads: CASSLGDRGQPQHF. The CDR3 nucleotides read TGTGCCAGCAGCTTAGGCGACAGGGGCCAGCCCCAGCATTTT.

The rearrangement joins TRBV7-9 to TRBJ1-1; unclear D gene. The CDR3 extends over 13 amino acids. The ends were cut back, 1 base at V and 7 bases at J, with 10 bases in the middle. Germline V gene lookup returns CDR1 SEHNR and CDR2 FQNEAQ (reference sequence). The CDR3 DNA reads as TGTGCCAGCAGCTTAGTGGCATCGAATGAAGCTTTCTTT. It codes for CASSLVASNEAFF.

This clone was seen once. J is TRBJ2-6 and V is TRBV27, with D possibly matching TRBD2 (6 bases). The CDR3 loop spans 17 amino acids. CDR1 MNHEY and CDR2 SMNVEV come from the germline V gene (reference sequence). V gave up 4 bases and J gave up 6 bases, with 19 bases separating them. The CDR3 reads CASSSTRGRGEANVLTF. The CDR3 DNA follows: TGTGCCAGCAGTTCAACTAGGGGCCGCGGGGAGGCCAACGTCCTGACTTTC.

This clone showed up just a few times. This chain links TRBV5-1 with TRBJ2-7; TRBD2 is a possible D gene (5 bases). The V end was cut by 7 bases, the J end by 1 base, with 12 bases between. This CDR3 is built from 13 residues. CDR1 is SGHRS, CDR2 YFSETQ, per germline. The CDR3 nucleotides are TGCGCCAGCGGAGGCAGTCCTTCCTACGAGCAGTACTTC. Its translation: CASGGSPSYEQYF.

The sample holds one count of this clone. The CDR3 DNA is TGTGCCAGCAGTTCAACAAGTACGGGAAAACTGTTTTTT. This gives the protein CASSSTSTGKLFF. The chain recombines TRBV27 with TRBJ1-4; no firm D call. The CDR3 has 13 amino acids. In germline, CDR1 is MNHEY, CDR2 SMNVEV (reference sequence). V lost 4 bases and J 10 bases, leaving 13 bases between the germline ends.

The chain has TRBV27 and TRBJ2-7; 7 bases agree with TRBD1. Germline values: CDR1 MNHEY, CDR2 SMNVEV (reference sequence). The CDR3 extends over 19 amino acids. Unmatched junction bases numbered 18, after V lost 2 bases and J lost 2 bases. The CDR3 loop is CASSLIRDSLPMVTYEQYF. In DNA form, the CDR3 reads TGTGCCAGCAGTTTAATCCGGGACAGTCTTCCGATGGTTACCTACGAGCAGTACTTC.

The chain recombines TRBV12-5 with TRBJ2-1; the D gene is possibly TRBD2 (5 bases). The germline V gene has CDR1 LGHNT and CDR2 FRNRAP. The V end lost 1 base, the J end lost 1 base, and 23 bases lay between the germline ends. The CDR3 extends over 20 amino acids. The CDR3 DNA reads TGTGCTAGTGGTTTGGCACCCCGATTCGAGGGCCAGTTATCCTACAATGAGCAGTTCTTC. It specifies CASGLAPRFEGQLSYNEQFF.

The rearrangement joins TRBV6-5 to TRBJ2-7, with D possibly TRBD2 on 5 matching bases. The CDR3 length is 13 residues. Trimming removed 7 bases at V and 5 bases at J, with 15 bases between. The germline V gene has CDR1 MNHEY and CDR2 SVGAGI. The CDR3 sequence: CASTPGRGNEQYF. Here the CDR3 DNA reads TGTGCCAGCACCCCCGGTCGGGGAAACGAGCAGTACTTC.

The V and J genes are TRBV6-1 and TRBJ1-5; D gene uncertain. V gave up 2 bases and J gave up 0 bases, with 8 bases separating them. CDR3 length equals 15 residues. CDR1 is MNHNS, CDR2 SASEGT, per germline. For the CDR3, the DNA is TGTGCCAGCAGTGAAAACAGTTATAGCAATCAGCCCCAGCATTTT. This encodes CASSENSYSNQPQHF.

This clone appeared a single time. The chain uses TRBV4-1 and TRBJ1-6; tentative D call: TRBD1 (5 bases). The V and J ends lost 1 base and 7 bases respectively, with 11 bases between them. The CDR3 length is 15 residues. Germline V gene sequence: CDR1 MGHRA, CDR2 YSYEKL. CDR3 amino acids: CASSQVLEGNSPLHF. As DNA, the CDR3 is TGCGCCAGCAGCCAAGTCCTGGAGGGGAATTCACCCCTCCACTTT.

The chain has TRBV3-1 (or the pseudogene TRBV3-2) and TRBJ2-7, with TRBD1 matching over 8 bases. Trimming at V came to 3 bases and at J to 7 bases, leaving 11 bases not matched to a gene. Germline V CDR1 and CDR2: LGHDT, YNNKEL (reference sequence). The CDR3 is 15 residues long. The CDR3 loop is CASSHPGTGYLEQYF. CDR3 nucleotides: TGTGCCAGCAGCCATCCTGGGACAGGCTACTTGGAGCAGTACTTC.

This sequence joins TRBV29-1 and TRBJ2-1, with 11 bases that match TRBD2. The V gene end was trimmed by 3 bases and the J gene end by 0 bases; junction bases not matched to a gene: 7. The V gene's germline CDR1 is SQVTM and CDR2 ANQGSEA. This CDR3 is 17 amino acids long. CDR3 protein: CSVDGLAGGSSYNEQFF. The CDR3 DNA reads as TGCAGCGTTGATGGGCTAGCGGGAGGAAGCTCCTACAATGAGCAGTTCTTC.

This chain connects TRBV14 to TRBJ1-6, with D hard to call. V lost 0 bases and J lost 8, with 8 bases in between. The CDR3 runs 14 residues. The germline gives CDR1 SGHDN, CDR2 FVKESK. This chain's CDR3 is CASSQDDWYSPLHF. The DNA for the CDR3 is TGTGCCAGCAGCCAAGATGACTGGTATTCACCCCTCCACTTT. The full variable domain, in which reference TRBV14 and TRBJ1-6 provide the parts outside the CDR3, is EAGVTQFPSHSVIEKGQTVTLRCDPISGHDNLYWYRRVMGKEIKFLLHFVKESKQDESGMPNNRFLAERTGGTYSTLKVQPAELEDSGVYFCASSQDDWYSPLHFGNGTRLTVT.

This rearrangement joins TRBV4-1 to TRBJ2-7; 7 nucleotides align to TRBD1. The CDR3 loop spans 15 amino acids. CDR1 and CDR2 (germline): MGHRA, YSYEKL. Germline trimming cut 0 bases from V and 3 bases from J; bases unmatched to any gene: 5. The CDR3 region is CASSQDRTGSYEQYF. The DNA of the CDR3 is TGCGCCAGCAGCCAAGATCGGACAGGTAGCTACGAGCAGTACTTC.

The chain couples TRBV4-2 to TRBJ2-1; a possible D gene is TRBD2 (7 bases). Germline V gives CDR1 LGHNA, CDR2 YNFKEQ. This CDR3 has 17 residues. V was clipped by 4 bases and J by 5 bases, with 21 bases between them. The DNA of the CDR3 is TGTGCCAGCAGCCTCCCACTGGAGGGGGGGTCCGACAATGAGCAGTTCTTC. As protein: CASSLPLEGGSDNEQFF.

The V and J genes are TRBV19 and TRBJ1-5; TRBD1 is a possible D gene (6 bases). Germline V gene sequence: CDR1 LNHDA, CDR2 SQIVND (reference sequence). V lost 6 bases to trimming and J lost 3 bases, with 12 bases between them. The CDR3 consists of 14 residues. Here the CDR3 DNA reads TGTGCCAGTAGGCGACAGGCTAACAATCAGCCCCAGCATTTT. It is translated as CASRRQANNQPQHF.

The chain is built from TRBV5-5 and TRBJ1-5, with 7 positions matching TRBD1. The junction had 4 bases not matched to a gene; V was cut back by 1 base and J by 3 bases. The CDR3 is 15 amino acids. Germline CDR1 and CDR2: SGHKS and YYEKEE (reference sequence). CDR3 sequence: CASSLSRGDNQPQHF. For the CDR3, the DNA is TGTGCCAGCAGCTTGAGCAGGGGGGACAATCAGCCCCAGCATTTT.

The chain carries TRBV5-4 and TRBJ2-1; TRBD2 matches at 12 bases. The germline V gene has CDR1 SGHNT and CDR2 YYREEE (reference sequence). V shed 4 bases, J shed 7 bases, and the junction held 3 bases outside the gene matches. The CDR3 totals 14 residues. The CDR3 DNA reads TGTGCCAGCAGCCCGGGACTAGCGGGTAATGAGCAGTTCTTC. It specifies CASSPGLAGNEQFF.

The V and J genes are TRBV6-5 and TRBJ2-5; TRBD1 matches at 9 bases. The CDR3 contains 16 residues. The V segment lost 3 bases and the J segment 0 bases; nucleotides outside the gene matches: 5. Germline V CDR1 and CDR2: MNHEY, SVGAGI. The CDR3 coding sequence is TGTGCCAGCAGTTATGGAGGACAGGGGTACCAAGAGACCCAGTACTTC. The encoded protein is CASSYGGQGYQETQYF.

The chain carries TRBV6-5 and TRBJ2-7, with D possibly being TRBD2 (5 bases). The CDR3 is 15 residues long. Germline CDR1 is MNHEY and CDR2 is SVGAGI. Trimming shortened V by 6 bases and J by 2 bases, and 17 bases separated the two germline ends. The CDR3 DNA reads TGTGCCAGCAGGGTGGATGGGAGACAAGCCTACGAGCAGTACTTC. The encoded protein is CASRVDGRQAYEQYF.

CDR3: CASSYSPGAEAFF. The CDR3 coding sequence is TGTGCCAGCAGTTACTCCCCAGGGGCTGAAGCTTTCTTT. The rearrangement joins TRBV6-5 to TRBJ1-1; possible D gene TRBD1, 6 bases. Germline lookup yields CDR1 MNHEY and CDR2 SVGAGI. There are 13 residues in the CDR3. V lost 0 bases and J 6 bases, leaving 8 bases between the germline ends.